The clone carrying this TCR beta chain has at least ten counts. What it binds is unknown. This sample was included in a study of CD8 T cells in ankylosing spondylitis. The CDR3 is made up of 16 amino acids. With V trimmed by 3 bases and J by 3 bases, 8 bases remained unmatched. The germline V gene encodes CDR1 SEHNR and CDR2 FQNEAQ (reference sequence). Study results and limitations: A subset of motif variants has previously been described in the synovial fluid and blood of reactive arthritis. Among TCR beta sequences, a motif of eight or nine highly homologous variants appeared characteristic of ankylosing spondylitis blood.

TCRdb itself ran the 5' RACE reads through MiXCR, one entry per CDR3 protein. The data show fewer than 550,000 distinct CDR3 sequences, 5.3% seen once. The genes are TRBV7-9 and TRBJ2-1; TRBD1 matches at 7 bases. This sequence originates from a male donor with ankylosing spondylitis. The specimen was blood, either unsorted or a sorted T cell fraction (not recorded which). The CDR3 DNA sequence: TGTGCCAGCAGCTTCGCCAACAGGGGTAGCTACAATGAGCAGTTCTTC. Protein product: CASSFANRGSYNEQFF.